The 27 T cell receptor beta chains below come from one sample, sequenced in a study of early stage breast cancer tumors. Method: immunoSEQ multiplex PCR; TCRdb's copy keeps in-frame clones and lacks some. The sample contains 25,000 to 30,000 clones, 50% to 75% of which appear only once. Material: breast tumor tissue. These receptors were taken from a person aged 50-59 years with breast cancer.

The chain is built from TRBV7-2 and TRBJ2-7; D perhaps matches TRBD2 (6 bases). CDR1 and CDR2 (germline): SGHTA, FQGNSA. There are 15 residues in the CDR3. The V gene lost 1 base and the J gene lost 0 bases, with 10 bases spanning the gap. The CDR3 bases are TGTGCCAGCAGCTTAGGCGGGGCAAGCTCCTACGAGCAGTACTTC. Protein product: CASSLGGASSYEQYF.

V gene TRBV19 combines with J gene TRBJ2-6; D call uncertain. Deletions cut 8 bases from V and 4 bases from J, with 15 bases between. The CDR3 loop spans 15 amino acids. Per germline, CDR1 LNHDA and CDR2 SQIVND (reference sequence). The CDR3 sequence: CASSKVGYGANVLTF. CDR3 sequence (DNA): TGTGCCAGTTCGAAAGTGGGGTACGGGGCCAACGTCCTGACTTTC.

This clone was seen a single time. The chain couples TRBV11-2 to TRBJ2-7; 9 bases are shared with TRBD2. This CDR3 region has 17 residues. Germline V gives CDR1 SGHAT, CDR2 FQNNGV. After removal of 1 base from V and 0 bases from J, the junction contained 7 bases not matched to a gene. For the CDR3, the DNA is TGTGCCAGCAGCTTAGTCCCGACTAGCGGAAGCTCCTACGAGCAGTACTTC. This gives the protein CASSLVPTSGSSYEQYF.

V and J are TRBV5-1 and TRBJ2-1, with 9 bases matching TRBD2. The CDR3 is 15 amino acids. V shed 2 bases and J 8 bases; nucleotides not matched to a gene: 8. CDR1 is SGHRS and CDR2 is YFSETQ in the germline V gene. CDR3 DNA: TGCGCCAGCAGCTTTAGCGGGAGTCAGAGGGATGAGCAGTTCTTC. Amino acid sequence: CASSFSGSQRDEQFF.

The chain uses TRBV19 and TRBJ1-1, with D possibly TRBD1 on 6 matching bases. Germline loops: CDR1 LNHDA, CDR2 SQIVND (reference sequence). There are 13 residues in the CDR3. V gave up 6 bases and J gave up 1 base, with 9 bases separating them. As DNA, the CDR3 is TGTGCCAGTAGGTTGACAGGGAACACTGAAGCTTTCTTT. Its protein is CASRLTGNTEAFF. Full variable domain (remainder filled in from reference TRBV19 and TRBJ1-1): DGGITQSPKYLFRKEGQNVTLSCEQNLNHDAMYWYRQDPGQGLRLIYYSQIVNDFQKGDIAEGYSVSREKKESFPLTVTSAQKNPTAFYLCASRLTGNTEAFFGQGTRLTVV.

The V and J genes are TRBV7-2 and TRBJ2-3; D is undetermined. V shed 2 bases and J shed 5 bases, with 8 bases lying between them. The CDR3 contains 13 residues. The germline gives CDR1 SGHTA, CDR2 FQGNSA. CDR3 in amino acids: CASSLLTRDTQYF. The CDR3, as DNA: TGTGCCAGCAGCTTACTGACAAGAGATACGCAGTATTTT. Full variable domain (missing parts from reference TRBV7-2 and TRBJ2-3): GAGVSQSPSNKVTEKGKDVELRCDPISGHTALYWYRQSLGQGLEFLIYFQGNSAPDKSGLPSDRFSAERTGGSVSTLTIQRTQQEDSAVYLCASSLLTRDTQYFGPGTRLTVL.

The V and J genes are TRBV5-4 and TRBJ2-7, with D possibly TRBD1 on 6 matching bases. Trimming cost V 4 bases and J 2 bases, with 13 bases left between them. Germline values: CDR1 SGHNT, CDR2 YYREEE (reference sequence). This CDR3 is built from 14 residues. The CDR3 DNA reads TGTGCCAGCAGCACCAGGGACAATCCCTACGAGCAGTACTTC. This translates into CASSTRDNPYEQYF.

The rearrangement uses TRBV12-5 and TRBJ1-3, with D perhaps TRBD1 (5 bases). Per the germline V gene, CDR1 is LGHNT and CDR2 is FRNRAP. The CDR3 contains 12 residues. V was cut by 6 bases and J by 7 bases, with 10 bases left in between. The chain's CDR3 is CASGQGWNTIYF. DNA for the CDR3: TGTGCTAGTGGCCAGGGTTGGAACACCATATATTTT.

This clone was seen a handful of times. V and J are TRBV7-2 and TRBJ2-3; D could derive from TRBD1 or TRBD2 (5 bases each). CDR3 size: 14 residues. CDR1 SGHTA and CDR2 FQGNSA come from the germline V gene. Trimming cost V 4 bases and J 4 bases, with 12 bases left between them. CDR3 in amino acids: CASSSGPVPDTQYF. CDR3 bases: TGTGCCAGCAGCTCGGGACCCGTCCCAGATACGCAGTATTTT.

The J gene is TRBJ2-1, the V gene TRBV11-2; 7 nucleotides align to TRBD2. CDR1 is SGHAT, CDR2 FQNNGV, per germline. V lost 5 bases to trimming and J lost 0 bases; unmatched junction nucleotides: 4. This CDR3 is 15 amino acids long. CDR3 nucleotides: TGTGCCAGCAGCCTAGCGGACCTCTCCTACAATGAGCAGTTCTTC. This codes for CASSLADLSYNEQFF.

The V gene is TRBV11-3, the J gene TRBJ2-1, with 8 bases aligning to TRBD2. The CDR3 extends over 13 amino acids. The germline V gene encodes CDR1 SGHNT and CDR2 YENEEA. V trimming: 6 bases; J trimming: 8 bases; junction bases outside the gene matches: 6. The CDR3 DNA is TGTGCCAGCAGAGCGGGGGCCGAGGATGAGCAGTTCTTC. This sequence encodes CASRAGAEDEQFF.

This chain joins TRBV9 and TRBJ2-3; 7 positions agree with TRBD2. This CDR3 comprises 18 residues. Trimming at V came to 4 bases and at J to 2 bases, leaving 16 bases not matched to a gene. Germline V gene sequence: CDR1 SGDLS, CDR2 YYNGEE. CDR3 sequence reads: CASSHNLLAAGFTDTQYF. Written as DNA, the CDR3 is TGTGCCAGCAGCCATAATCTGCTAGCGGCCGGATTCACAGATACGCAGTATTTT.

The chain joins TRBV7-9 to TRBJ2-5, with TRBD1 matching 7 bases. Germline CDR1 and CDR2: SEHNR and FQNEAQ (reference sequence). Losses at the gene ends were 5 bases for V and 5 bases for J; bases not matched to a gene: 11. CDR3 size: 15 residues. The CDR3 nucleotides read TGTGCCAGCAGCCCGGCAGGGGGTAGGTTGGAGACCCAGTACTTC. Translating gives CASSPAGGRLETQYF.

This chain uses TRBV7-9 with TRBJ2-2; TRBD2 aligns across 8 bases. V shed 4 bases, J shed 3 bases, and the junction held 4 bases outside the gene matches. The CDR3 spans 15 residues. Germline assignment: CDR1 SEHNR and CDR2 FQNEAQ (reference sequence). DNA for the CDR3: TGTGCCAGCAGCTCACCGGGACTAGACACCGGGGAGCTGTTTTTT. Amino acid sequence: CASSSPGLDTGELFF. The entire variable domain, with the rest obtained from reference TRBV7-9 and TRBJ2-2, is as follows: DTGVSQNPRHKITKRGQNVTFRCDPISEHNRLYWYRQTLGQGPEFLTYFQNEAQLEKSRLLSDRFSAERPKGSFSTLEIQRTEQGDSAMYLCASSSPGLDTGELFFGEGSRLTVL.

V and J are TRBV6-5 and TRBJ1-5, with D uncertain. Germline V gene lookup returns CDR1 MNHEY and CDR2 SVGAGI. The CDR3 runs to 14 residues. V lost 0 bases and J 4 bases, leaving 7 bases between the germline ends. The CDR3 protein is CASSYSRGNQPQHF. In DNA form, the CDR3 reads TGTGCCAGCAGTTACTCGCGCGGGAATCAGCCCCAGCATTTT.

There are a few counts of this clone. The rearrangement joins TRBV5-4 to TRBJ2-2, with D perhaps TRBD1 (6 bases). This CDR3 comprises 14 residues. Trimming took 0 bases from V and 6 from J, leaving 9 bases between them. CDR1 and CDR2 from the germline V gene are SGHNT and YYREEE (reference sequence). The CDR3 sequence: CASSLVSGAGELFF. The CDR3 DNA is TGTGCCAGCAGCTTGGTGTCAGGGGCCGGGGAGCTGTTTTTT.

For this clone: The junction departs from the called germline gene at one end, perhaps through a read error. V usage is TRBV29-1 and J usage is TRBJ2-5, with 7 bases fitting TRBD2. Germline V CDR1 and CDR2: SQVTM, ANQGSEA. The CDR3 length is 12 residues. CDR3 loop: CSVLAGVETQHF. DNA for the CDR3: TGCAGCGTCCTGGCGGGAGTTGAGACCCAGCACTTC.

J is TRBJ1-1 and V is TRBV29-1; possibly TRBD1 for D (5 bases). This CDR3 spans 11 amino acids. The V end lost 4 bases, the J end lost 6 bases, and 9 bases lay between the germline ends. CDR1 is SQVTM and CDR2 is ANQGSEA in the germline V gene. DNA for the CDR3: TGCAGCGTTGGGGGGGGGTCTGAAGCTTTCTTT. Translation gives CSVGGGSEAFF.

J is TRBJ1-5 and V is TRBV6-7, with D perhaps matching TRBD1 (5 bases). TRBV6-7 is flagged as an ORF with uncertain function. The CDR3 loop spans 14 amino acids. Trimming took off 2 bases at V and 9 bases at J, with 14 bases between the two ends. Here the CDR3 DNA reads TGTGCCAGCAGTTACACCGGGACCGTACTGCCCCAGCATTTT. Protein sequence: CASSYTGTVLPQHF.

The V call is TRBV5-1, the J call TRBJ1-2; D gene uncertain. Between the trimmed V and J ends, which lost 1 base and 2 bases, there was a span of 9 bases. The CDR3 extends over 14 amino acids. Germline V gene lookup returns CDR1 SGHRS and CDR2 YFSETQ. DNA of the CDR3: TGCGCCAGCAGCTTGTTACCGGGGAACTATGGCTACACCTTC. Its protein is CASSLLPGNYGYTF.

V usage is TRBV5-1 and J usage is TRBJ2-7; 16 bases are shared with TRBD2. The germline CDR1 and CDR2 sequences are SGHRS and YFSETQ. The V and J ends lost 0 bases and 6 bases, in that order; junction bases with no gene match: 12. This CDR3 has 19 amino acids. CDR3 bases: TGCGCCAGCAGCTTGGCCCCGGGACTAGCGGGAGGGCCAAACCGCGAGCAGTACTTC. Its translation is CASSLAPGLAGGPNREQYF.

The chain couples TRBV7-3 to TRBJ2-3; 7 bases fit TRBD2. The length of the CDR3 is 15 residues. The germline CDR1 and CDR2 sequences are SGHTA and FQGTGA. V was clipped by 3 bases and J by 1 base; unmatched bases: 4. CDR3 sequence reads: CASSFGGSGTDTQYF. CDR3 DNA sequence: TGTGCCAGCAGCTTCGGCGGGAGTGGCACAGATACGCAGTATTTT. Looking up the rest from reference TRBV7-3 and TRBJ2-3 gives the full variable domain: GAGVSQTPSNKVTEKGKYVELRCDPISGHTALYWYRQSLGQGPEFLIYFQGTGAADDSGLPNDRFFAVRPEGSVSTLKIQRTERGDSAVYLCASSFGGSGTDTQYFGPGTRLTVL.

The chain carries TRBV6-5 and TRBJ2-3; 7 bases are shared with TRBD1. The ends lost 6 bases at V and 9 bases at J; junction bases unmatched: 6. The germline V gene has CDR1 MNHEY and CDR2 SVGAGI. CDR3 length: 12 residues. The CDR3 bases are TGTGCCAGCAGCCCAGAGACAGGGACGCAGTATTTT. Encoded protein: CASSPETGTQYF.

The CDR3 is CASSSGQSNQPQHF. DNA of the CDR3: TGTGCCAGCAGTTCCGGACAGAGTAATCAGCCCCAGCATTTT. V is TRBV2 and J is TRBJ1-5; a weak D match, TRBD1 (6 bases). From germline, CDR1 is SNHLY and CDR2 FYNNEI. The CDR3 runs 14 residues. The V gene lost 5 bases and the J gene lost 4 bases, with 12 bases spanning the gap.

This chain joins TRBV29-1 and TRBJ2-5; weak D call: TRBD1 (6 bases). The CDR3 is 15 amino acids. V was pared by 3 bases and J by 5 bases, with 19 bases between. Germline CDR1 SQVTM, CDR2 ANQGSEA. Written as DNA, the CDR3 is TGCAGCGTTGAGTTGGGCACCCTAAGGGGGGAGACCCAGTACTTC. Translation: CSVELGTLRGETQYF.

The CDR3 sequence is CASSSSLTPREELFF. The CDR3 coding sequence is TGTGCCAGCAGCTCGTCCTTGACCCCCCGAGAGGAGCTGTTTTTT. The chain uses TRBV11-2 and TRBJ2-2; D is ambiguous. The CDR3 totals 15 residues. Trimming removed 4 bases at V and 10 bases at J, with 19 bases between. Germline CDR1 SGHAT, CDR2 FQNNGV.

This clone showed up just a few times. The chain links TRBV18 to TRBJ2-6, with 7 positions matching TRBD1. J gave up 0 bases and V 3 bases, and 5 bases lay outside the gene matches. There are 17 residues in the CDR3. Per germline, CDR1 KGHSH and CDR2 LQKENI. The CDR3 region is CASSPRQGSSGANVLTF. CDR3 bases: TGTGCCAGCTCACCCCGACAGGGAAGCTCTGGGGCCAACGTCCTGACTTTC. The whole variable domain, remainder taken from reference TRBV18 and TRBJ2-6, is NAGVMQNPRHLVRRRGQEARLRCSPMKGHSHVYWYRQLPEEGLKFMVYLQKENIIDESGMPKERFSAEFPKEGPSILRIQQVVRGDSAAYFCASSPRQGSSGANVLTFGAGSRLTVL.